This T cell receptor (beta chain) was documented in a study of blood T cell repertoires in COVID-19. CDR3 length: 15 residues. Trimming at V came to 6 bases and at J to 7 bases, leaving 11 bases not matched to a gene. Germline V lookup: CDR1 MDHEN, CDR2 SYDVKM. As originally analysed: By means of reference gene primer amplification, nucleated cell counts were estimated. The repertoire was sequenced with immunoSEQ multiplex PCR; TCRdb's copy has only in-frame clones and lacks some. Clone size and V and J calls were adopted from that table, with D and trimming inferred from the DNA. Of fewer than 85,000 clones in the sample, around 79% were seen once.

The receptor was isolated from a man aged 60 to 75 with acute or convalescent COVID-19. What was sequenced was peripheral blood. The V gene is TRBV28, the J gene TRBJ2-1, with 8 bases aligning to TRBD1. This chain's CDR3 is CASRPPGQGKNEQFF. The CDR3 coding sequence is TGTGCCAGCAGGCCCCCCGGACAGGGTAAAAATGAGCAGTTCTTC.